This section outlines one TCR beta chain sequence together with its context. Its antigen has not been determined. One base away there is no much larger clone; base qualities are not given. Each collaborating institution followed its own protocols to collect whole blood in K2EDTA tubes. For TCRbeta analysis, collaborators shipped samples in one of three forms: frozen whole blood, isolated PBMCs, or DNA extracted from either of those sample types. TCRbeta CDR3 regions were amplified from genomic DNA using the immunoSEQ Assay, a bias-controlled multiplex PCR. The paper's data handling went like this. The number of nucleated cells in each sample was estimated from the amplification of reference gene primers within the assay. To quantify the absolute abundance of each unique TCRbeta CDR3 rearrangement, sequence reads were collapsed and filtered. For each sample, productive Simpson clonality was calculated by taking the square root of Simpson's diversity index across productive rearrangements. The source is immuneACCESS, and TCRdb retained only in-frame sequences with V and J called. Part of the clones is not carried over; for the studies checked, unresolved V genes explain less than half of this, and the remainder is unexplained. That table supplies the V and J calls and clone size; D and trimming were determined from the DNA. The sample profile shows about 72,000 clones; 82% of them were found once. Roughly a sixth of the sample belongs to the ten largest clones.

The data were taken from a study of blood T cell repertoires in COVID-19 (dated by TCRdb to about 2020). In terms of the full investigation: Samples from collaborators originated in the United States, Italy and Spain and spanned both the acute and convalescent phases of COVID-19. The material from the prospective study consisted of cDNA or gDNA derived from T cells, B-cell-depleted T cells, or PBMCs. The dataset comprised deeply sampled blood TCRbeta repertoires from subjects exposed to, actively infected with, or recovered from COVID-19. The repertoires were released in a freely available public database meant as a resource for research on the immune response to SARS-CoV-2. The samples were drawn from two sources: the first 160 participants of the ongoing ImmuneRACE study, and 1,000 to 1,500 subjects contributed by 6 global collaborators. Sample metadata almost always included a de-identified subject ID, COVID-19 status, age in years and sex. Where available, HLA class I and class II types were obtained from metadata supplied by the sample provider rather than from assay-based typing.

Paper-wide results and their limitations: The quantity of clinical and demographic metadata differed by source and by participant and was supplied without curation.

The V end gives up 2 bases and the J end 6 bases, leaving 1 base in the junction not matched to a gene. From the cysteine through the phenylalanine, the CDR3 covers 13 amino acids. The sequence is cut down to CDR3 DNA, 39 bases in frame from base 1. According to the germline V gene, CDR1 reads SGHTA and CDR2 reads FQGNSA. The receptor was derived from a human donor in a cohort sampled during active COVID-19. The sequencing sample was made of peripheral blood. Rearrangement joined TRBV7-2 to TRBJ2-1; 7 central bases correspond to TRBD2. The DNA sequence reads TGTGCCAGCAGCTTAAGGACTAGCAATGAGCAGTTCTTC. It encodes CASSLRTSNEQFF.